The 11 T cell receptor beta chains reported below all come from one sample, sequenced in a study of T cell responses to AZD1222 COVID-19 vaccine. Sequenced by immunoSEQ multiplex PCR; TCRdb stores in-frame clones only, minus some. The top ten hold approximately 3% of the sample, which has about 140,000 clones, 70% to 90% seen once. The sequencing used peripheral blood, collected 28 days after the second AZD1222 dose. Receptor source: an adult who received the AZD1222 COVID-19 vaccine.

The genes are TRBV28 and TRBJ1-4, with TRBD1 matching 11 bases. This CDR3 is built from 13 residues. Germline CDR1 is MDHEN and CDR2 is SYDVKM. V shed 10 bases and J 8 bases; nucleotides not matched to a gene: 6. CDR3 sequence reads: CATGQGAREKLFF. The CDR3 DNA sequence: TGTGCCACCGGACAGGGGGCGAGAGAAAAACTGTTTTTT.

CDR3 amino acids: CASSQGKGGSQPQHF. In DNA, the CDR3 is TGTGCCAGCAGCCAAGGGAAGGGGGGTAGCCAGCCCCAGCATTTT. This sequence joins TRBV3-1 (or the pseudogene TRBV3-2) and TRBJ1-5; perhaps TRBD1 as D (6 bases). Germline lookup yields CDR1 LGHDT and CDR2 YNNKEL (reference sequence). CDR3 size: 15 residues. Trimming cost V 1 base and J 7 bases, with 14 bases left between them.

The gene calls are TRBV29-1 and TRBJ1-1, with 7 bases aligning to TRBD1. The germline V gene encodes CDR1 SQVTM and CDR2 ANQGSEA. V dropped 7 bases and J dropped 4; count of bases not matched to a gene: 9. This CDR3 spans 13 amino acids. Here the CDR3 reads CSATTGDGTEAFF. CDR3 bases: TGCAGCGCCACAACAGGGGACGGCACTGAAGCTTTCTTT.

The chain employs TRBV5-6 and TRBJ1-6; 7 positions match TRBD1. The ends lost 4 bases at V and 9 bases at J; junction bases unmatched: 7. Germline V lookup: CDR1 SGHDT, CDR2 YYEEEE. CDR3 length: 14 amino acids. The CDR3 DNA sequence: TGTGCCAGCAGCGCGACAGGGAAACTTTCACCCCTCCACTTT. This sequence encodes CASSATGKLSPLHF.

The rearrangement uses TRBV29-1 and TRBJ1-2; D remains unclear. Germline V lookup: CDR1 SQVTM, CDR2 ANQGSEA. The V and J ends lost 4 bases and 13 bases respectively, with 16 bases between them. This CDR3 contains 11 residues. The CDR3 spells CSVVDRHYGTF. The CDR3 DNA is TGCAGCGTTGTAGACCGCCACTATGGCACCTTC.

This rearrangement joins TRBV5-1 to TRBJ2-1; TRBD2 is a possible D gene (6 bases). Per the germline V gene, CDR1 is SGHRS and CDR2 is YFSETQ. Trimming removed 5 bases from V and 5 bases from J, with 11 bases in between. The CDR3 consists of 13 residues. The CDR3, as DNA: TGCGCCAGCAGGGTGGGCGGGGACAATGAGCAGTTCTTC. Translating it yields CASRVGGDNEQFF.

The V and J genes are TRBV6-2 or TRBV6-3 and TRBJ2-7, with 10 nucleotides matching TRBD1. This CDR3 is 15 amino acids long. The J segment lost 1 base and the V segment lost 6 bases, leaving 6 bases of the junction unmatched. In germline, CDR1 is MNHEY, CDR2 SVGEGT. CDR3 loop: CASRPSGQGSYEQYF. The CDR3 region has the DNA TGTGCCAGCAGGCCTTCGGGACAGGGGTCCTACGAGCAGTACTTC.

The chain employs TRBV10-3 and TRBJ1-5; weak D call: TRBD1 (5 bases). The CDR3 has 13 residues. Germline V CDR1 and CDR2: ENHRY, SYGVKD. Between the trimmed V and J ends, which lost 10 bases and 3 bases, there was a span of 13 bases. CDR3 DNA sequence: TGTGCCACCGGAGACAGTATCAATCAGCCCCAGCATTTT. It encodes CATGDSINQPQHF.

The chain recombines TRBV28 with TRBJ1-1, with 8 bases fitting TRBD1. CDR1 and CDR2 from the germline V gene are MDHEN and SYDVKM. The V and J ends lost 4 bases and 6 bases, in that order; junction bases with no gene match: 10. This CDR3 region has 15 residues. This CDR3 is CASSSTGTGLAEAFF. Here the CDR3 DNA reads TGTGCCAGCAGTTCCACCGGGACAGGTTTGGCTGAAGCTTTCTTT.

The rearrangement joins TRBV4-2 to TRBJ2-7; 7 nucleotides line up with TRBD1. The V gene's germline CDR1 is LGHNA and CDR2 YNFKEQ. The length of the CDR3 is 15 residues. The ends lost 2 bases at V and 3 bases at J; junction bases unmatched: 7. CDR3 sequence: CASSQRQGPYYEQYF. In nucleotides, the CDR3 is TGTGCCAGCAGCCAACGACAGGGACCGTACTACGAGCAGTACTTC.

The rearrangement joins TRBV6-5 to TRBJ2-3, with a possible D match to TRBD2 (6 bases). The germline V and J ends were trimmed by 6 bases and 6 bases, with 19 bases remaining between them. The CDR3 loop spans 15 amino acids. Looked up from germline, CDR1 is MNHEY and CDR2 is SVGAGI. The DNA of the CDR3 is TGTGCCAGCAGGAACCCGGGACTCGGGGCGGATACGCAGTATTTT. Protein sequence: CASRNPGLGADTQYF.